The entry that follows covers one T cell receptor beta chain sequence. Expressed TCRB transcripts were sequenced, since all the RNA that had been isolated was reverse transcribed. Naive, central memory and regulatory T cell samples produced a mean of approximately 4 million reads. The repertoire was sequenced with immunoSEQ multiplex PCR; TCRdb's copy has only in-frame clones and lacks some. The sample lists 310,000 or so clones; 8% were seen once. Donors underwent one heparinised blood draw, approximately 120 mL on average. The data originate from a study of beta chain features in type 1 diabetes. Trimming stripped 6 bases from V and 3 bases from J, with 8 bases between. The CDR3 runs 12 residues. CDR1 is MNHEY, CDR2 SVGAGI, per germline.

The origin of this receptor is a woman aged 18-30 years in good health. The gene calls are TRBV6-5 and TRBJ1-1; D is unclear. The specimen sequenced was central memory CD4+ T cells from blood. The CDR3 is CASSQQDTEAFF. The DNA for the CDR3 is TGTGCCAGCAGCCAACAAGACACTGAAGCTTTCTTT.